These T cell receptor beta chains were read from a single sample in a study of blood T cell repertoires in COVID-19. Assay: immunoSEQ multiplex PCR; the TCRdb copy retains only in-frame clones and omits some. Of about 160,000 clones in the sample, around nine tenths were seen once. Material: peripheral blood. The receptor source for this set is a woman aged 70-85 years with COVID-19, enrolled during active disease. The CDR3 runs from the conserved cysteine through the conserved F or W. The D gene is left open where the match is weak. The size entry is marked missing in some rows and otherwise reads once, few, many or a size class.

.	TRBV6-5	15	TRBJ2-6	.	CASKEKRSGANVLTF	TGTGCCAGCAAAGAAAAGAGATCTGGGGCCAACGTCCTGACTTTC
.	TRBV18	16	TRBJ2-1	TRBD2	CASSRTSGGAANEQFF	TGTGCCAGCTCACGGACTAGCGGGGGGGCAGCCAATGAGCAGTTCTTC
.	TRBV5-6	15	TRBJ1-2	TRBD1	CASSFRSTGEHGYTF	TGTGCCAGCAGCTTCAGATCGACAGGGGAGCACGGCTACACCTTC
once	TRBV6-1	12	TRBJ1-1	.	CASSFGQGYAFF	TGTGCCAGCAGTTTCGGGCAGGGTTACGCTTTCTTT
.	TRBV28	13	TRBJ2-7	.	CASSLPDRSEQYF	TGTGCCAGCAGTTTACCCGACAGGTCCGAGCAGTACTTC
.	TRBV19	14	TRBJ1-2	.	CASSRTTGSWGYTF	TGTGCCAGTAGTCGCACAACAGGATCGTGGGGCTACACCTTC
.	TRBV6-5	15	TRBJ1-1	.	CASIPNPGREAEAFF	TGTGCCAGCATCCCCAACCCGGGCAGGGAGGCTGAAGCTTTCTTT
.	TRBV13	17	TRBJ2-5	TRBD2	CASSSTQGLAGQETQYF	TGTGCCAGCAGCTCAACCCAGGGACTAGCGGGGCAAGAGACCCAGTACTTC
.	TRBV27	15	TRBJ2-7	.	CASSLSRGTNYEQYF	TGTGCCAGCAGTTTATCTCGCGGTACCAACTACGAGCAGTACTTC
.	TRBV19	12	TRBJ1-5	.	CATGYSNQPQHF	TGTGCCACCGGTTATAGCAATCAGCCCCAGCATTTT
.	TRBV9	15	TRBJ2-2	TRBD2	CASSSLAGNTGELFF	TGTGCCAGCAGCTCCTTAGCGGGGAACACCGGGGAGCTGTTTTTT
.	TRBV21-1	17	TRBJ1-2	.	CASSKALSRGPFYGYTF	TGTGCCAGCAGCAAAGCTTTATCGCGGGGGCCCTTCTATGGCTACACCTTC
.	TRBV3-1/TRBV3-2	15	TRBJ2-6	.	CASSLGLPGANVLTF	TGTGCCAGCAGCTTGGGACTCCCTGGGGCCAACGTCCTGACTTTC
.	TRBV18	13	TRBJ2-3	.	CASSLTRADTQYF	TGTGCCAGCTCACTCACCCGGGCAGATACGCAGTATTTT
.	TRBV4-1	17	TRBJ2-5	TRBD2	CASSQANAGGTQETQYF	TGCGCCAGCAGCCAAGCGAACGCCGGGGGGACTCAAGAGACCCAGTACTTC
.	TRBV28	15	TRBJ2-2	.	CASSQGWTAPGELFF	TGTGCCAGCAGCCAAGGTTGGACAGCCCCCGGGGAGCTGTTTTTT
.	TRBV6-2/TRBV6-3	15	TRBJ1-1	.	CASSMGTDYNTEAFF	TGTGCCAGCAGTATGGGGACGGACTACAACACTGAAGCTTTCTTT
.	TRBV20-1	15	TRBJ1-5	TRBD1	CSASNAGGYNQPQHF	TGCAGTGCTAGTAACGCAGGGGGGTACAATCAGCCCCAGCATTTT
.	TRBV24-1	19	TRBJ2-1	TRBD2	CATSDSPGSGSSSYNEQFF	TGTGCCACCAGTGATTCCCCGGGTAGCGGGTCGAGCTCCTACAATGAGCAGTTCTTC
.	TRBV4-2	15	TRBJ2-3	TRBD2	CASSPPREGSDTQYF	TGTGCCAGCAGCCCCCCCCGGGAGGGATCAGATACGCAGTATTTT
.	TRBV3-1/TRBV3-2	15	TRBJ2-5	.	CASSPSGARGKTQYF	TGTGCCAGCAGCCCCTCGGGAGCCCGCGGAAAGACCCAGTACTTC
once	TRBV6-2/TRBV6-3	15	TRBJ2-3	.	CASSYGSGSTDTQYF	TGTGCCAGCAGTTACGGGTCGGGGAGCACAGATACGCAGTATTTT
.	TRBV5-1	14	TRBJ1-5	.	CASSPQGRDQPQHF	TGCGCCAGCAGCCCTCAGGGCAGGGATCAGCCCCAGCATTTT
few	TRBV12-5	15	TRBJ2-2	.	CASGLGSRGIGELFF	TGTGCTAGTGGTTTGGGCAGTCGAGGAATAGGGGAGCTGTTTTTT
.	TRBV25-1	13	TRBJ2-5	TRBD1	CASSEAGGKTQYF	TGTGCCAGCAGTGAAGCAGGGGGCAAGACCCAGTACTTC
.	TRBV19	16	TRBJ1-6	.	CASSIGAGVQNSPLHF	TGTGCCAGTAGTATCGGGGCAGGGGTCCAGAATTCACCCCTCCACTTT
.	TRBV6-5	12	TRBJ1-2	.	CASSSTGRGYTF	TGTGCCAGCAGTTCCACAGGACGTGGCTACACCTTC
once	TRBV7-2	17	TRBJ2-7	.	CASSPMGGGKNLYEQYF	TGTGCCAGCAGCCCGATGGGTGGGGGGAAAAACCTCTACGAGCAGTACTTC
.	TRBV5-4	15	TRBJ2-7	TRBD1	CASSFPGQGSYEQYF	TGTGCCAGCAGCTTCCCGGGACAGGGTTCCTACGAGCAGTACTTC
.	TRBV6-6	15	TRBJ2-7	.	CASRGSGTPAGEQYF	TGTGCCAGCAGGGGTTCCGGGACACCGGCCGGAGAGCAGTACTTC
.	TRBV4-2	17	TRBJ2-3	TRBD2	CASSQDGASGGTAIQYF	TGTGCCAGCAGCCAAGATGGGGCTAGCGGGGGAACGGCCATACAGTATTTT
once	TRBV28	18	TRBJ1-2	TRBD1	CASSLYPLRGEGARGYTF	TGTGCCAGCAGTTTATACCCGTTGCGGGGGGAGGGGGCGAGAGGCTACACCTTC
.	TRBV21-1	15	TRBJ2-1	.	CASSEEGLTYNEQFF	TGTGCCAGCAGCGAGGAGGGTTTAACCTACAATGAGCAGTTCTTC
.	TRBV9	14	TRBJ1-5	.	CASSVGRGGQPQHF	TGTGCCAGCAGCGTAGGCAGGGGTGGGCAGCCCCAGCATTTT
few	TRBV5-1	13	TRBJ1-2	TRBD1	CASSPTGNGGYTF	TGCGCCAGCAGCCCGACAGGGAACGGGGGCTACACCTTC
.	TRBV7-2	15	TRBJ1-1	TRBD1	CASSIQQGMNTEAFF	TGTGCCAGCAGCATACAACAGGGGATGAACACTGAAGCTTTCTTT
.	TRBV12-3/TRBV12-4	12	TRBJ2-5	.	CASSLNAETQYF	TGTGCCAGCAGTTTGAACGCGGAGACCCAGTACTTC
.	TRBV5-1	14	TRBJ2-5	TRBD2	CASSSSGGEETQYF	TGCGCCAGCAGCTCCAGCGGGGGAGAAGAGACCCAGTACTTC
.	TRBV18	15	TRBJ1-2	.	CASSPPGSGNYGYTF	TGTGCCAGCTCACCTCCAGGGTCCGGGAACTATGGCTACACCTTC
.	TRBV4-1	19	TRBJ2-7	TRBD1	CASSQDGGQGAGIGYEQYF	TGCGCCAGCAGCCAAGATGGGGGACAGGGGGCCGGTATAGGCTACGAGCAGTACTTC
.	TRBV5-4	13	TRBJ2-7	TRBD1	CASSEQGSYEQYF	TGTGCCAGCAGCGAACAGGGGTCCTACGAGCAGTACTTC
.	TRBV6-5	14	TRBJ2-3	.	CASSYGGSTDTQYF	TGTGCCAGCAGTTACGGAGGGAGCACAGATACGCAGTATTTT
.	TRBV6-6	14	TRBJ2-1	TRBD2	CASSYGTSGNEQFF	TGTGCCAGCAGTTACGGGACTAGCGGCAATGAGCAGTTCTTC
.	TRBV30	13	TRBJ2-1	.	CASGVSSYNEQFF	TGTGCCTCAGGGGTCAGCTCCTACAATGAGCAGTTCTTC
.	TRBV3-1/TRBV3-2	15	TRBJ2-1	TRBD2	CASSQRLAGVDEQFF	TGTGCCAGCAGCCAACGACTAGCGGGGGTGGATGAGCAGTTCTTC
.	TRBV4-1	16	TRBJ1-1	.	CASSQDFEQANTEAFF	TGCGCCAGCAGCCAAGATTTCGAACAGGCGAACACTGAAGCTTTCTTT
.	TRBV5-6	14	TRBJ1-2	.	CASSLGPQGPGYTF	TGTGCCAGCAGCTTGGGTCCTCAGGGCCCGGGCTACACCTTC
.	TRBV6-6	15	TRBJ1-2	TRBD1	CASSSGQGINYGYTF	TGTGCCAGCAGTAGTGGACAGGGGATAAACTATGGCTACACCTTC